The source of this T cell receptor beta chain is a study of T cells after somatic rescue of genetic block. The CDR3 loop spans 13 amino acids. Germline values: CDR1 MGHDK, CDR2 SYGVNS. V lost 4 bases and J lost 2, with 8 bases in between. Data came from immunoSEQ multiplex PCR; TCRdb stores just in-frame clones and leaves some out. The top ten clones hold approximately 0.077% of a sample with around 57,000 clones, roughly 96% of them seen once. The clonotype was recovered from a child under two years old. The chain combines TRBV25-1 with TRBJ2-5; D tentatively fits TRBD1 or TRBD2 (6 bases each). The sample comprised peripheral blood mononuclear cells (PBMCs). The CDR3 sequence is CASSGGAQETQYF. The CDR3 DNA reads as TGTGCCAGCAGTGGGGGGGCTCAAGAGACCCAGTACTTC.